This T cell receptor beta chain comes out of a study of blood T cell repertoires in COVID-19. The length of the CDR3 is 15 residues. Trimming took 5 bases from V and 1 from J, leaving 14 bases between them. Germline CDR1 reads SGHTA; CDR2 reads FQGNSA. Assay: immunoSEQ multiplex PCR; the TCRdb copy retains only in-frame clones and omits some. The sample yields 160,000 or so clones, 75% to 85% seen once. This clonotype was sampled from a man in his sixties with acute or convalescent COVID-19. Specimen: peripheral blood. The chain recombines TRBV7-2 with TRBJ1-1; D unresolved. The CDR3 sequence is CASSTRSGENTEAFF. The CDR3 DNA reads TGTGCCAGCAGCACCCGGTCCGGGGAGAACACTGAAGCTTTCTTT.